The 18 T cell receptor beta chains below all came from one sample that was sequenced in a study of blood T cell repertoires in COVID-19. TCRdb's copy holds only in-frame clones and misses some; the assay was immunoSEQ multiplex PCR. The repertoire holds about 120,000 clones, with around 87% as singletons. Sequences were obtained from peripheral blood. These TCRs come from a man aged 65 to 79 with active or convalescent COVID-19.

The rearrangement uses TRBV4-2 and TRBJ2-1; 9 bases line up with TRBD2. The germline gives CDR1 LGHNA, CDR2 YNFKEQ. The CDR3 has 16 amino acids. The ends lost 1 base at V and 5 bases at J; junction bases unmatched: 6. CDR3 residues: CASSQGRRLADNEQFF. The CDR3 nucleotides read TGTGCCAGCAGCCAAGGAAGGAGACTAGCGGACAATGAGCAGTTCTTC.

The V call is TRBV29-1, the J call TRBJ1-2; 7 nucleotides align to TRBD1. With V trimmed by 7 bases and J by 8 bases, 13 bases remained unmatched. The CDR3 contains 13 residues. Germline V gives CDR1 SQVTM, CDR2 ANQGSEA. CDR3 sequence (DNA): TGCAGCGGGGGGGACAGCCCCGATTGGGGCTACACCTTC. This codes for CSGGDSPDWGYTF. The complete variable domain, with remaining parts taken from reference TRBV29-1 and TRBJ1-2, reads SAVISQKPSRDICQRGTSLTIQCQVDSQVTMMFWYRQQPGQSLTLIATANQGSEATYESGFVIDKFPISRPNLTFSTLTVSNMSPEDSSIYLCSGGDSPDWGYTFGSGTRLTVV.

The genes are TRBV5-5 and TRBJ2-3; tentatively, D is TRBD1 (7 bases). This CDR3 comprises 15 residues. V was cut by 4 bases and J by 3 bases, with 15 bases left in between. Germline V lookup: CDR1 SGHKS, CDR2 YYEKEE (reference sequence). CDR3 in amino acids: CASSPGGWVTDTQYF. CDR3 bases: TGTGCCAGCAGCCCAGGGGGGTGGGTGACAGATACGCAGTATTTT.

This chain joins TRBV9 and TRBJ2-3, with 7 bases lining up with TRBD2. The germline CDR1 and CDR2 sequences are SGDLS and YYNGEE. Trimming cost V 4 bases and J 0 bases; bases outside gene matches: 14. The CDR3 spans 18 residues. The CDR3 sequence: CASSPRTRMGASTDTQYF. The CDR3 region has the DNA TGTGCCAGCAGCCCGCGGACTAGGATGGGTGCTAGCACAGATACGCAGTATTTT.

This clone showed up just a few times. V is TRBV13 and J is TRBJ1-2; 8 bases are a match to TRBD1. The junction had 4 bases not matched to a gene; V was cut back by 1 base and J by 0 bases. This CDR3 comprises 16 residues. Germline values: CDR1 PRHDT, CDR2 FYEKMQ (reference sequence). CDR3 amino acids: CASSLERRGPNYGYTF. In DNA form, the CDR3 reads TGTGCCAGCAGCTTAGAGCGCAGGGGGCCTAACTATGGCTACACCTTC.

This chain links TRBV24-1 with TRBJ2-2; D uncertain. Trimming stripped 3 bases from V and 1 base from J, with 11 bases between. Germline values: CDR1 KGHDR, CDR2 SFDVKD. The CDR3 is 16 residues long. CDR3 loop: CATSDPTPGNTGELFF. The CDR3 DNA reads TGTGCCACCAGTGATCCAACCCCCGGGAACACCGGGGAGCTGTTTTTT.

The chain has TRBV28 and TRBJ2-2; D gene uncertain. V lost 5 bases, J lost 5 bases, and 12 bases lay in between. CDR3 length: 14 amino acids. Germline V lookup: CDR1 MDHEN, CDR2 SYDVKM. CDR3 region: CASSTYSGTGELFF. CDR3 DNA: TGTGCCAGCAGTACCTACTCGGGTACCGGGGAGCTGTTTTTT.

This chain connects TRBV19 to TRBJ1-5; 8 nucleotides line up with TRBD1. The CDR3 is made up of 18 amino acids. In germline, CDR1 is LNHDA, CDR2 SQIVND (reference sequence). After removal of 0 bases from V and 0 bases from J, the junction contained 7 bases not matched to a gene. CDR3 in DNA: TGTGCCAGTAGTATAGAACTGACAGGGGCCAATAGCAATCAGCCCCAGCATTTT. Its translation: CASSIELTGANSNQPQHF.

The CDR3 bases are TGTGCCAGCAGTGCGGGGGACAGGGTCACCTACGAGCAGTACTTC. It codes for CASSAGDRVTYEQYF. V is TRBV9 and J is TRBJ2-7; 9 positions agree with TRBD1. Germline V gene lookup returns CDR1 SGDLS and CDR2 YYNGEE. J gave up 2 bases and V 5 bases, and 8 bases lay outside the gene matches. This CDR3 is 15 amino acids long.

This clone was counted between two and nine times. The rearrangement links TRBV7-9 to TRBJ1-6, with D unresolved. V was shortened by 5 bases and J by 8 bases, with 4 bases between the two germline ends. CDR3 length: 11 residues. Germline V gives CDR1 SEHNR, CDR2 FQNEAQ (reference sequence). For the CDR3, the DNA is TGTGCCAGCAGCACGGATTCACCCCTCCACTTT. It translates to CASSTDSPLHF.

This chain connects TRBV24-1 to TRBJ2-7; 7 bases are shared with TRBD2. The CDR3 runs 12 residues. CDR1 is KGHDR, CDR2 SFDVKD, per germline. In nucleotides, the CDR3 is TGTGGGGGGGGAAACAGAACCTACGAGCAGTACTTC. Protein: CGGGNRTYEQYF.

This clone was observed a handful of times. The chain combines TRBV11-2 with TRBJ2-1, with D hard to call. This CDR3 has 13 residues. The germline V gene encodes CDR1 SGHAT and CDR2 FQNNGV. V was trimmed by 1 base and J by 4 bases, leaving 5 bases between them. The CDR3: CASSLALYNEQFF. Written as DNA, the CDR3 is TGTGCCAGCAGCTTAGCACTGTACAATGAGCAGTTCTTC.

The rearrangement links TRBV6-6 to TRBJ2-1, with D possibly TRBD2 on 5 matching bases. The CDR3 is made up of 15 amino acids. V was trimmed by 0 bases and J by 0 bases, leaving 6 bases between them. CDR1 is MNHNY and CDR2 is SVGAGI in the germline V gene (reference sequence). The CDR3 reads CASSYSGVSYNEQFF. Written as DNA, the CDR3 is TGTGCCAGCAGTTACTCCGGGGTCTCCTACAATGAGCAGTTCTTC.

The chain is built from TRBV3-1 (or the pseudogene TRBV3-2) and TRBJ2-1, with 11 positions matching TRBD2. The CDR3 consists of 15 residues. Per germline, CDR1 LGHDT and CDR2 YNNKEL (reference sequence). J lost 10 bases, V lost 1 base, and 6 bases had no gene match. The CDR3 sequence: CASSQGSGGVREQFF. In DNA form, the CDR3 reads TGTGCCAGCAGCCAAGGTAGCGGGGGGGTTAGGGAGCAGTTCTTC.

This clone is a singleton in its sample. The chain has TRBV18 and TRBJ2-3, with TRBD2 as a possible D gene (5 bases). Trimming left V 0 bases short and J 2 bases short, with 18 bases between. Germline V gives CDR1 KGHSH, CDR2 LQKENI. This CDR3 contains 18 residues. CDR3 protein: CASSPPEELAAYTDTQYF. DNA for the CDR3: TGTGCCAGCTCACCACCCGAAGAGCTAGCAGCTTACACAGATACGCAGTATTTT. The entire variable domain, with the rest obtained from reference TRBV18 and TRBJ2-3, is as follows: NAGVMQNPRHLVRRRGQEARLRCSPMKGHSHVYWYRQLPEEGLKFMVYLQKENIIDESGMPKERFSAEFPKEGPSILRIQQVVRGDSAAYFCASSPPEELAAYTDTQYFGPGTRLTVL.

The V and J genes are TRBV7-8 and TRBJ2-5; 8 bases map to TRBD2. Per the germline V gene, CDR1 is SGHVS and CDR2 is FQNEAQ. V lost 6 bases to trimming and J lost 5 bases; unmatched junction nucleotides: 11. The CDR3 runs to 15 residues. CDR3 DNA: TGTGCCAGCAGTTCCCGGGGGGGGCGGAGGGAGACCCAGTACTTC. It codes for CASSSRGGRRETQYF.

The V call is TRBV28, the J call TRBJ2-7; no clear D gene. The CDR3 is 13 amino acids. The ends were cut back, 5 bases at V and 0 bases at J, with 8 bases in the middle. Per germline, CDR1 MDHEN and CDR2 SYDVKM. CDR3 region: CASSPPVSYEQYF. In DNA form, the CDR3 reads TGTGCCAGCAGTCCCCCGGTCTCCTACGAGCAGTACTTC.

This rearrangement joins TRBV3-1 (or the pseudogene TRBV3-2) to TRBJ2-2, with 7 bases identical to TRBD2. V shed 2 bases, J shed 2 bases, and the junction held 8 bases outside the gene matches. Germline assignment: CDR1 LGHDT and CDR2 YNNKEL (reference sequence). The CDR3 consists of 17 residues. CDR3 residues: CASSQHKRGPNTGELFF. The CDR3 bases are TGTGCCAGCAGCCAACACAAGCGGGGCCCAAACACCGGGGAGCTGTTTTTT.